The 3 T cell receptor beta chains given below trace back to one sample, sequenced in a study of molecular identifiers for immune sequencing clone quantification. TCRdb re-called the PCR reads with MiXCR, one entry per CDR3 protein. The sample lists 100,000 or so distinct CDR3 sequences, under 40% occurring once. Sequenced: naive CD8+ T cells from blood, with Jurkat cell RNA spiked in. Stated subset: FACS-sorted CD8+CD4-CCR7+CD45RA+ naive T cells. All receptors come from a human donor in good health. Some libraries in this study had Jurkat cell RNA spiked in.

This clonotype appeared many times. The chain is built from TRBV5-1 and TRBJ1-6; 7 nucleotides agree with TRBD1. The CDR3 contains 13 residues. Germline V CDR1 and CDR2: SGHRS, YFSETQ. The J segment lost 9 bases and the V segment lost 2 bases, leaving 2 bases of the junction unmatched. The CDR3 DNA reads TGCGCCAGCAGCTTCACAGGGGTTTCACCCCTCCACTTT. Protein product: CASSFTGVSPLHF.

To note about this clonotype: Mismatch with germline at one junction end may stem from a read error. J is TRBJ2-7 and V is TRBV19, with 8 positions matching TRBD1. The CDR3 extends over 13 amino acids. Germline values: CDR1 LNHDA, CDR2 SQIVND (reference sequence). The CDR3 loop is CASSMAGGHERYF. In DNA form, the CDR3 reads TGTGCCAGTAGTATGGCAGGGGGCCACGAGCGGTACTTC.

The V gene is TRBV27, the J gene TRBJ2-7; tentative D call: TRBD1 (5 bases). Deletions cut 5 bases from V and 1 base from J, with 15 bases between. Germline V CDR1 and CDR2: MNHEY, SMNVEV (reference sequence). This CDR3 has 15 amino acids. The CDR3 region is CASSLSDSPSYEQYF. The CDR3, as DNA: TGTGCCAGCAGTCTTTCTGACAGTCCTTCCTACGAGCAGTACTTC.